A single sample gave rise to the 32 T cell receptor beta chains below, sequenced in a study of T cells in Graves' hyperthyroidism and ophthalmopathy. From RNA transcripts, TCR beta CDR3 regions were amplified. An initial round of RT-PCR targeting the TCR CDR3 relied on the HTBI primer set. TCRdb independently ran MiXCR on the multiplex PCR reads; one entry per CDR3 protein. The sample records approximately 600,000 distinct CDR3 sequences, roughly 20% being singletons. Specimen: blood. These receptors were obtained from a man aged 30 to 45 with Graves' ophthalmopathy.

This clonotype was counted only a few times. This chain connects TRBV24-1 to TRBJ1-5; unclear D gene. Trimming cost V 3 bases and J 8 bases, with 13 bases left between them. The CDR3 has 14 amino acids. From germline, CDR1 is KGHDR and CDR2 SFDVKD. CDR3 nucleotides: TGTGCCACCAGTGATAGAAGGGCGGCAGAGCCCCAGCATTTT. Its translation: CATSDRRAAEPQHF.

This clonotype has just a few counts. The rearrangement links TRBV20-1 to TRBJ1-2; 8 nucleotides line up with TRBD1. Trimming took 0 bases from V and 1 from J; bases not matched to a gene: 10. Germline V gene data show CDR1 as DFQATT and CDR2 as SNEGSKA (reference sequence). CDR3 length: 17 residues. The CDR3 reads CSARDQAGTGVNYGYTF. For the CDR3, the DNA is TGCAGTGCTAGAGATCAGGCCGGGACAGGAGTTAACTATGGCTACACCTTC.

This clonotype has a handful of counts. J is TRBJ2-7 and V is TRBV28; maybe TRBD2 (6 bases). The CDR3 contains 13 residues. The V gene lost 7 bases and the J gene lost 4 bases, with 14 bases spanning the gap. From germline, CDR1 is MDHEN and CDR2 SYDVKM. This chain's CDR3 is CASTPGAVYEQYF. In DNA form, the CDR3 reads TGTGCCAGCACCCCGGGAGCCGTATACGAGCAGTACTTC. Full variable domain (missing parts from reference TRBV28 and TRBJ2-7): DVKVTQSSRYLVKRTGEKVFLECVQDMDHENMFWYRQDPGLGLRLIYFSYDVKMKEKGDIPEGYSVSREKKERFSLILESASTNQTSMYLCASTPGAVYEQYFGPGTRLTVT.

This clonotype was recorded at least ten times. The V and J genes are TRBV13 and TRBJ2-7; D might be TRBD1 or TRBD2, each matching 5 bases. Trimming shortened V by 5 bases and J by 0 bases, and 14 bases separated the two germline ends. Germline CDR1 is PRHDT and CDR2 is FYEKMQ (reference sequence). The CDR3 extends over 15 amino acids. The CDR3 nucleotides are TGTGCCAGCAGCGAACACGGGACGAGCTCCTACGAGCAGTACTTC. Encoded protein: CASSEHGTSSYEQYF.

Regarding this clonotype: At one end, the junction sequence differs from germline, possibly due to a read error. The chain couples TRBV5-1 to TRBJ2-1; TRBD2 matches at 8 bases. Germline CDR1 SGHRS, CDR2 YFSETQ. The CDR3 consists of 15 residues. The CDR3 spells CASSESGRSKREQFF. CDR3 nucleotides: TGTGCCAGCAGCGAGAGCGGGAGAAGCAAGCGGGAGCAGTTCTTC.

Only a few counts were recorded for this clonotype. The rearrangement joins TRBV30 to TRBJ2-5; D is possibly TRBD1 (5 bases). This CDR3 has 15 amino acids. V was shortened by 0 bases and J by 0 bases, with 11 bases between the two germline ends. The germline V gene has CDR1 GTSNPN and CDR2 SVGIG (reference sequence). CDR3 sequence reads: CAWSVFDRDQETQYF. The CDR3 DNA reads TGTGCCTGGAGTGTCTTCGACAGAGACCAAGAGACCCAGTACTTC.

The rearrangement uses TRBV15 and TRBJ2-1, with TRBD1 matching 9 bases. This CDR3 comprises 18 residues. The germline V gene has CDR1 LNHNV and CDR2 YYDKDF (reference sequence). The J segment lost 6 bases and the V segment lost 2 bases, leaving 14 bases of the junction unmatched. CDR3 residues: CATSRTELRTGVFNEQFF. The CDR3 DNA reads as TGTGCCACCAGCAGAACCGAACTCAGGACAGGGGTTTTCAATGAGCAGTTCTTC.

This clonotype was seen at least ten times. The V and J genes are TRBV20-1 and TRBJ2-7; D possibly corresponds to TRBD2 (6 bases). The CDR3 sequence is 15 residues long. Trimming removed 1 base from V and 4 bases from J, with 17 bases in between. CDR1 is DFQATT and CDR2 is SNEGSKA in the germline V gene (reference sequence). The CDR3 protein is CSARGSRGIGYEQYF. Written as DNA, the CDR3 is TGCAGTGCTAGAGGCTCTCGGGGGATCGGGTACGAGCAGTACTTC.

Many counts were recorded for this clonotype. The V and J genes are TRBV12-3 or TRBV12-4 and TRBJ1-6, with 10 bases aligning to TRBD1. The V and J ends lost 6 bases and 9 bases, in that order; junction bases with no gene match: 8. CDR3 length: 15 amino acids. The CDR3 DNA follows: TGTGCCAGCAGCCGAAACGGACAGGGGGGTTCACCCCTCCACTTT. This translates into CASSRNGQGGSPLHF.

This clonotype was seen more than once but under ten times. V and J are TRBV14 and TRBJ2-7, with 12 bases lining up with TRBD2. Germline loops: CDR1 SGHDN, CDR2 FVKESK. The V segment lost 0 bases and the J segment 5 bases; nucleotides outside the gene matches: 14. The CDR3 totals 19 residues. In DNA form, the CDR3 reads TGTGCCAGCAGCCAAGATCCGGCTAGCGGGAGGGCCGATTTCAACGAGCAGTACTTC. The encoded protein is CASSQDPASGRADFNEQYF.

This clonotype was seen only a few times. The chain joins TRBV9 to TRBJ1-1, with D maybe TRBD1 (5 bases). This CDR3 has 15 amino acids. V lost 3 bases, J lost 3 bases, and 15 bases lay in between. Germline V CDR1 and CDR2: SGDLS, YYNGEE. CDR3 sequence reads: CASSATGVGDTEAFF. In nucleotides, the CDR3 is TGTGCCAGCAGCGCAACGGGGGTAGGGGACACTGAAGCTTTCTTT. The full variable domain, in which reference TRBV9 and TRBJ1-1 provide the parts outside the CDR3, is DSGVTQTPKHLITATGQRVTLRCSPRSGDLSVYWYQQSLDQGLQFLIQYYNGEERAKGNILERFSAQQFPDLHSELNLSSLELGDSALYFCASSATGVGDTEAFFGQGTRLTVV.

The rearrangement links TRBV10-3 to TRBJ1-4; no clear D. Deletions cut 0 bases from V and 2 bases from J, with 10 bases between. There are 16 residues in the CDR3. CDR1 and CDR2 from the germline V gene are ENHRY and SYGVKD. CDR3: CAISESRRKTNEKLFF. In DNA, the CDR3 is TGTGCCATCAGTGAGTCGAGAAGGAAGACTAATGAAAAACTGTTTTTT.

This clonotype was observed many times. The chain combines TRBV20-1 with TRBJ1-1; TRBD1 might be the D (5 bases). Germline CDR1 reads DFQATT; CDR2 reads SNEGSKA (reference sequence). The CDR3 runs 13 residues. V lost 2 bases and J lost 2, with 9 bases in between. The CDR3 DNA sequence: TGCAGTGCTAGATCCCAGGGTAACACTGAAGCTTTCTTT. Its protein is CSARSQGNTEAFF.

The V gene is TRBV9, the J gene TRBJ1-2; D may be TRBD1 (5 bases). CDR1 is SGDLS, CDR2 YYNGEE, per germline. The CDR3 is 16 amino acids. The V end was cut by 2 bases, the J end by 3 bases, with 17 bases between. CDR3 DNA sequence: TGTGCCAGCAGCGTGCAGGGCAACCCCGGGGACTATGGCTACACCTTC. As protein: CASSVQGNPGDYGYTF.

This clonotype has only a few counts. The CDR3 spells CASSPFYSNQPQHF. The CDR3 DNA follows: TGTGCCAGCAGCCCATTTTATAGCAATCAGCCCCAGCATTTT. The chain carries TRBV28 and TRBJ1-5; D remains ambiguous. CDR1 is MDHEN, CDR2 SYDVKM, per germline. This CDR3 region has 14 residues. V shed 6 bases and J shed 0 bases, with 9 bases lying between them.

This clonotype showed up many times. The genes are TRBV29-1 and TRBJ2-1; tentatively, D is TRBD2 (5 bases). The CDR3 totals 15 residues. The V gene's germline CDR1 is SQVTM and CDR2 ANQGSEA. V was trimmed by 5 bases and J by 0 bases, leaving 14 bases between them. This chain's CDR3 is CSVIKRAGSYNEQFF. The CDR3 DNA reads TGCAGCGTTATCAAGAGGGCCGGCTCCTACAATGAGCAGTTCTTC.

Here the CDR3 reads CAISDLGGRNGLNEQFF. In DNA form, the CDR3 reads TGTGCCATCAGTGATCTGGGGGGACGAAACGGACTAAATGAGCAGTTCTTC. The chain employs TRBV10-3 and TRBJ2-1, with D maybe TRBD2 (6 bases). CDR3 length: 17 amino acids. Trimming left V 3 bases short and J 7 bases short, with 22 bases between. Looked up from germline, CDR1 is ENHRY and CDR2 is SYGVKD.

This CDR3 is CSAIGTTNTGELFF. The CDR3 DNA sequence: TGCAGTGCCATCGGGACAACGAACACCGGGGAGCTGTTTTTT. The chain is built from TRBV20-1 and TRBJ2-2, with a weak D call TRBD1 (6 bases). This CDR3 is built from 14 residues. Germline CDR1 reads DFQATT; CDR2 reads SNEGSKA (reference sequence). Trimming took 6 bases from V and 0 from J, leaving 11 bases between them.

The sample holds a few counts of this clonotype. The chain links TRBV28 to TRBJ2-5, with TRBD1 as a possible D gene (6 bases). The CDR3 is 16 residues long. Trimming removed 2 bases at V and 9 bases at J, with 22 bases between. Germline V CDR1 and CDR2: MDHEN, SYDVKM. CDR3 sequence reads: CASSLGRGYLLTAQYF. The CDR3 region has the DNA TGTGCCAGCAGTTTAGGCAGGGGCTACCTTTTGACGGCCCAGTACTTC.

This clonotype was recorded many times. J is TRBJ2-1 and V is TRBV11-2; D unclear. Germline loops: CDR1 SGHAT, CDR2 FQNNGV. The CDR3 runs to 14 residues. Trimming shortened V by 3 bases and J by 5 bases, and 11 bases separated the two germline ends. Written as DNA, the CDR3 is TGTGCCAGCAGCTTCACCTACTTTGACAATGAGCAGTTCTTC. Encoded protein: CASSFTYFDNEQFF.

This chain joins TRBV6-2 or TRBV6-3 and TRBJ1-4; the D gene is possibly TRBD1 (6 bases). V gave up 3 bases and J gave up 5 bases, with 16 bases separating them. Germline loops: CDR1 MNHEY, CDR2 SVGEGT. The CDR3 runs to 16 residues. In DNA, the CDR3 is TGTGCCAGCAGTTATTGGAGGACAGATAAAAATGAAAAACTGTTTTTT. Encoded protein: CASSYWRTDKNEKLFF.

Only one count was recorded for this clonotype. The CDR3 loop is CATGTGVNEQFF. Here the CDR3 DNA reads TGTGCCACCGGGACAGGGGTTAATGAGCAGTTCTTC. V and J are TRBV28 and TRBJ2-1, with 10 nucleotides matching TRBD1. Per germline, CDR1 MDHEN and CDR2 SYDVKM. The CDR3 sequence is 12 residues long. Germline trimming cut 10 bases from V and 7 bases from J; bases unmatched to any gene: 4.

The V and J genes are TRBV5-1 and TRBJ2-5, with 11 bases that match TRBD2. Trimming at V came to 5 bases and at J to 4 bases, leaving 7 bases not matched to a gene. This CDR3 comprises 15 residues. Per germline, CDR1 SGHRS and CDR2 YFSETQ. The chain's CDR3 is CASSTSGSVGETQYF. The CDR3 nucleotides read TGCGCCAGCAGTACTAGCGGGAGTGTTGGAGAGACCCAGTACTTC.

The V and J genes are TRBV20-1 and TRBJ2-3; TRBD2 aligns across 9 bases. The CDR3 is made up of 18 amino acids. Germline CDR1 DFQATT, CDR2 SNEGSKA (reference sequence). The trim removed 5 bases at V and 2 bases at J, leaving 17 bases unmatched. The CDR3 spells CSASPGGLAGPATDTQYF. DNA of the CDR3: TGCAGTGCTTCTCCGGGGGGACTAGCAGGCCCCGCCACAGATACGCAGTATTTT.

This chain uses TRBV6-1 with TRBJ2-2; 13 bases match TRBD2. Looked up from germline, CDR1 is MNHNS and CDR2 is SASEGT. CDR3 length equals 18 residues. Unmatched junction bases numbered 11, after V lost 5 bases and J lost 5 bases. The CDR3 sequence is CASSPEGRLAGGTGELFF. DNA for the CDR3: TGTGCCAGCAGTCCAGAAGGAAGACTAGCGGGAGGAACCGGGGAGCTGTTTTTT.

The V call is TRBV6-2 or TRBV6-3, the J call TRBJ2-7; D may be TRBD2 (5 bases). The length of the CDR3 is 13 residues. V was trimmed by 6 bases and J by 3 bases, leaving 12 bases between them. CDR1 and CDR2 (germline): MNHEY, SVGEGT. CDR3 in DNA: TGTGCCAGCAGGTTACTAGTGAGCTACGAGCAGTACTTC. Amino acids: CASRLLVSYEQYF.

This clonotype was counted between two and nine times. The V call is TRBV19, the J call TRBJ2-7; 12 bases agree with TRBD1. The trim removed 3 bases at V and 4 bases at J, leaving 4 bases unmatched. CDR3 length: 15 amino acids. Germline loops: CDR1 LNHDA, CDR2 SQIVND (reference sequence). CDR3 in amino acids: CASSIAGQGAYEQYF. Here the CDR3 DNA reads TGTGCCAGTAGTATTGCGGGACAGGGGGCTTACGAGCAGTACTTC.

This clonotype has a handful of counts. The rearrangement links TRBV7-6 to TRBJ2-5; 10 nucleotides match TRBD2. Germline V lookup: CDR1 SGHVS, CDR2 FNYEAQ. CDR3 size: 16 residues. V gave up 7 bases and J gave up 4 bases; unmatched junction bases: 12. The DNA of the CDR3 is TGTGCCAGCACCTCGGGACAACTAGCGGGACGAGAGACCCAGTACTTC. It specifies CASTSGQLAGRETQYF.

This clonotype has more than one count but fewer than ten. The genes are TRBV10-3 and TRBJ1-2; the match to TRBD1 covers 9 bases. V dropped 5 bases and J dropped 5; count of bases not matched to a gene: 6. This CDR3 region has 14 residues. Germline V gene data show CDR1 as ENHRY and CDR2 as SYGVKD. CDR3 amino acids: CAISPSGTGYGYTF. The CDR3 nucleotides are TGTGCCATCAGTCCCTCCGGGACAGGGTATGGCTACACCTTC.

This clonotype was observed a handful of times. The CDR3 loop reads CATRGQLNTGELFF. The CDR3 bases are TGTGCCACCAGGGGACAGCTTAACACCGGGGAGCTGTTTTTT. The chain combines TRBV24-1 with TRBJ2-2; 7 nucleotides line up with TRBD1. This CDR3 is built from 14 residues. Germline V CDR1 and CDR2: KGHDR, SFDVKD. The V and J ends lost 7 bases and 2 bases, in that order; junction bases with no gene match: 3.

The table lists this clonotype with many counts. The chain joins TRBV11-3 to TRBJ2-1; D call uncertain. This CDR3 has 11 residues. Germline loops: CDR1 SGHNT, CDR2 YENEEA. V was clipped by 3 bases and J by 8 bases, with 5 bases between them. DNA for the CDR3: TGTGCCAGCAGCTTCGGCTATGAGCAGTTCTTC. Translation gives CASSFGYEQFF. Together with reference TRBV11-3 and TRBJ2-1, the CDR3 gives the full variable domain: EAGVVQSPRYKIIEKKQPVAFWCNPISGHNTLYWYLQNLGQGPELLIRYENEEAVDDSQLPKDRFSAERLKGVDSTLKIQPAELGDSAVYLCASSFGYEQFFGPGTRLTVL.

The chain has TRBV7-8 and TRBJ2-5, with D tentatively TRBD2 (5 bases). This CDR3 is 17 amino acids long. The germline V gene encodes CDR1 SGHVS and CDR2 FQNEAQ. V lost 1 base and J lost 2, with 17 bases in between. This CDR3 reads CASSLGRRRVPQETQYF. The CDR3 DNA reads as TGTGCCAGCAGCTTAGGTCGACGGCGGGTACCACAAGAGACCCAGTACTTC.